The subject of this entry is one T cell receptor (beta chain). Its specificity is not known. The sample is drawn from a study of early T cells in non-severe SARS-CoV-2 infection. Study details: Sequencing was performed on bulk RNA from unsorted whole blood, leaving chains unpaired.

Study-wide findings and caveats: In VDJdb matching, anti-spike CD8 responses were favored while private and CD4 specificities went missing.

Individual cDNA molecules were tagged with unique molecular identifiers. A single record per CDR3 protein comes from TCRdb applying MiXCR to the 5' RACE reads. The data hold approximately 110,000 distinct CDR3 sequences, with 15% observed a single time. After removal of 5 bases from V and 3 bases from J, the junction contained 6 bases not matched to a gene. Germline values: CDR1 WSHSY, CDR2 SAAADI. The CDR3 consists of 16 residues. This TCR was recovered from an adult who was a healthcare worker with PCR-confirmed SARS-CoV-2 infection or an uninfected control (not recorded which). J is TRBJ2-1 and V is TRBV10-2; TRBD2 matches 11 bases. The specimen was whole blood. The CDR3 reads CASSLLAGGSYNEQFF. CDR3 nucleotides: TGCGCCAGCAGTCTTCTAGCGGGGGGTAGCTACAATGAGCAGTTCTTC.